This T cell receptor beta chain was captured by sequencing in a study of T cell clonality in common variable immunodeficiency. Study results and limitations: CVID subjects had higher TCRbeta clonality than healthy controls, most marked in about a third.

CVID and control samples used equivalent genomic DNA input. TCRdb's copy holds only in-frame clones and misses some; the assay was immunoSEQ multiplex PCR. Reported are roughly 60,000 clones, none seen only once; the ten largest carry 1.5% to 2%. Both groups were predominantly of Caucasian heritage. This clone was picked up many times. Its antigen is unknown. The sample consisted of peripheral blood mononuclear cells. This sequence originates from a person between 18 and 75 years old in good health.

The CDR3 loop is CASSLVGGLDTEAFF. CDR3 DNA, as far as it was read: TGTGCCAGCAGCTTAGTTGGGGGCTTGGACACTGAA. V is TRBV7-2 and J is TRBJ1-1; possibly TRBD1 for D (6 bases). The read ends 3 residues early relative to the CDR3; the germline J gene fills the gap. The V gene's germline CDR1 is SGHTA and CDR2 FQGNSA. The CDR3 loop spans 15 amino acids. Trimming removed 1 base from V and 3 bases from J, with 12 bases in between.